This T cell receptor (beta chain) appears in the sequencing data of a study of cytomegalovirus exposure and HLA in healthy donors. Whole-study results and caveats: Immune exposure was documented only through CMV serostatus.

The PCR made use of 60 Vbeta and 13 Jbeta primers. Sequencing was performed with immunoSEQ multiplex PCR; in TCRdb, only in-frame clones are kept and a portion is missing. The repertoire includes 200,000 to 250,000 clones, 80% to 90% of them detected once, and 2.9% sits in the top ten. Germline V gene lookup returns CDR1 SGDLS and CDR2 YYNGEE. The CDR3 totals 15 residues. V lost 4 bases to trimming and J lost 10 bases; unmatched junction nucleotides: 9. A remark on this clone: Antigen specificity is unknown.

Material: PBMCs. This clonotype was obtained from a man aged 25 to 40 in good health and CMV-seronegative. The rearrangement joins TRBV9 to TRBJ1-6, with 9 bases aligning to TRBD1. As DNA, the CDR3 is TGTGCCAGCAGCCCAGGGGACAGGGCTTGGTCACCCCTCCACTTT. This codes for CASSPGDRAWSPLHF.